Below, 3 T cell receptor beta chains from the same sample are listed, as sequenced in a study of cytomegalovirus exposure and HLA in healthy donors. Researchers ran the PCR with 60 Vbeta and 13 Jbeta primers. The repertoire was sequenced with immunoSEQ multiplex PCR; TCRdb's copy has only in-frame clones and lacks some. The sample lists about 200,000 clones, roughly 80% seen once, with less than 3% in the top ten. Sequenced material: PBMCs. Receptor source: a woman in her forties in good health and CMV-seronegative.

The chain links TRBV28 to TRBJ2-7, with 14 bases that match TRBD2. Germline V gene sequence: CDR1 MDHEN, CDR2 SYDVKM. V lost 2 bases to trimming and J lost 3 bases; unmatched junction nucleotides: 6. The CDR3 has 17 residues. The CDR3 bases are TGTGCCAGCAGTTTAATAGGACTAGCGGGGGGATACTACGAGCAGTACTTC. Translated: CASSLIGLAGGYYEQYF.

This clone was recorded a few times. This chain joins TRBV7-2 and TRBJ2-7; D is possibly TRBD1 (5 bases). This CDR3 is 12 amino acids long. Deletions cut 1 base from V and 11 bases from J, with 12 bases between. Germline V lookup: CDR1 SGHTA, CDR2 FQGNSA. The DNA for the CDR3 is TGTGCCAGCAGCTTAGATCCGCGACAGAAGTACTTC. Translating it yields CASSLDPRQKYF.

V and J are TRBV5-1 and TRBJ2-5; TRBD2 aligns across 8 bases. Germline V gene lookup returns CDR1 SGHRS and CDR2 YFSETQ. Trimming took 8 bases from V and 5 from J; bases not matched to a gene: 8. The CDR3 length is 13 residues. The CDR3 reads CASRAGAWETQYF. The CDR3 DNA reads TGCGCCAGTCGAGCGGGAGCATGGGAGACCCAGTACTTC.